This TCR beta chain was retrieved from a study of blood T cell repertoires in COVID-19. The wider study: Sites across the United States, Italy and Spain contributed samples from acute and convalescent COVID-19. PBMCs, B-cell-depleted T cells, or T cells provided the cDNA or gDNA that made up the material.

Authors' data handling: Amplification of reference gene primers provided the estimated nucleated cell counts. Method: immunoSEQ multiplex PCR; TCRdb's copy keeps in-frame clones and lacks some. That table gives V, J and clone size, and the DNA gave D and trimming. This repertoire shows about 87,000 clones, 75% to 90% found once; its top ten account for 16%. The CDR3 runs 17 residues. Germline CDR1 is KGHSH and CDR2 is LQKENI. After removal of 2 bases from V and 2 bases from J, the junction contained 6 bases not matched to a gene. The sample taken for sequencing was peripheral blood. This chain uses TRBV18 with TRBJ2-6; 7 bases align to TRBD2. This TCR was sampled from an elderly woman with active or convalescent COVID-19. The CDR3 is CASSPGGGTPGANVLTF. CDR3 nucleotide sequence: TGTGCCAGCTCACCAGGGGGAGGGACCCCTGGGGCCAACGTCCTGACTTTC.